This section outlines one T cell receptor beta chain sequence together with its context. Antigen unknown. The source of the sample is a study of cytomegalovirus exposure and HLA in healthy donors. Study findings and constraints: For most TCR beta V segments, an earlier analysis put the productive rate at about 87% or about 30% of the time. In terms of immune exposure information, only CMV serostatus was available.

The PCR had 60 Vbeta and 13 Jbeta primers. The repertoire was sequenced with immunoSEQ multiplex PCR; TCRdb's copy has only in-frame clones and lacks some. This sample carries 100,000 to 150,000 clones, around 77% of them seen once, and the ten largest clones take approximately 5%. Germline CDR1 is SGHTA and CDR2 is FQGNSA. The CDR3 length is 17 residues. V lost 1 base to trimming and J lost 1 base, with 16 bases between them. The source material was PBMCs. V and J are TRBV7-2 and TRBJ1-1; possible D gene TRBD1, 6 bases. The TCR sequence derives from a man under 40 in good health and CMV-seronegative. As DNA, the CDR3 is TGTGCCAGCAGCTTAGTTCCAGGGGTCACCCCGAACACTGAAGCTTTCTTT. Encoded protein: CASSLVPGVTPNTEAFF.